This T cell receptor (beta chain) comes out of a study of cytomegalovirus exposure and HLA in healthy donors. This CDR3 spans 14 amino acids. After removal of 6 bases from V and 5 bases from J, the junction contained 7 bases not matched to a gene. Per the germline V gene, CDR1 is LNHDA and CDR2 is SQIVND (reference sequence). While unrecorded immune exposures were likely, the donors were nominally healthy when sampled. Study-wide findings and caveats: There were several of the most significant clusters that appeared linked to common viral pathogens in a later analysis.

As for this clone: Its target is not known.

Vbeta (60) and Jbeta (13) primers were used in the PCR. Profiling relied on immunoSEQ multiplex PCR, and the TCRdb table lists in-frame clones only, not all of them. Of about 130,000 clones listed, approximately 80% are singletons. The sequencing sample was made of PBMCs. The chain carries TRBV19 and TRBJ2-3, with 8 bases lining up with TRBD1. This TCR derives from a man younger than 40 in good health and CMV-seronegative. The CDR3 bases are TGTGCCAGTAGGCCTACAGGGGGGATAGATACGCAGTATTTT. Encoded protein: CASRPTGGIDTQYF.